The 24 T cell receptor beta chains reported below all come from one sample, sequenced in a study of CD8 T cells in ankylosing spondylitis. MiXCR, run by TCRdb on the 5' RACE reads, gives a single entry per CDR3 protein. The sample includes about 440,000 distinct CDR3 sequences, approximately 17% of them seen just once. No antigen has been identified for these receptors. Overall study results and limits: Characteristic, it appeared, of ankylosing spondylitis blood was a TCR beta motif of roughly 8 highly homologous variants.

The sample was blood, either unsorted or a sorted T cell fraction (not recorded which). The receptors stem from a male donor with ankylosing spondylitis.

The chain is built from TRBV7-3 and TRBJ2-1, with a weak D call TRBD2 (6 bases). V lost 0 bases, J lost 0 bases, and 9 bases lay in between. The length of the CDR3 is 16 residues. CDR1 SGHTA and CDR2 FQGTGA come from the germline V gene. Written as DNA, the CDR3 is TGTGCCAGCAGCTTAACGGGGGGTATCTCCTACAATGAGCAGTTCTTC. It specifies CASSLTGGISYNEQFF. The whole variable domain, remainder taken from reference TRBV7-3 and TRBJ2-1, is GAGVSQTPSNKVTEKGKYVELRCDPISGHTALYWYRQSLGQGPEFLIYFQGTGAADDSGLPNDRFFAVRPEGSVSTLKIQRTERGDSAVYLCASSLTGGISYNEQFFGPGTRLTVL.

The chain employs TRBV9 and TRBJ2-7, with D perhaps TRBD2 (5 bases). Germline V lookup: CDR1 SGDLS, CDR2 YYNGEE. Trimming shortened V by 0 bases and J by 2 bases, and 12 bases separated the two germline ends. The CDR3 totals 15 residues. In nucleotides, the CDR3 is TGTGCCAGCAGCGTAGGGACTGAGCCTGCCTACGAGCAGTACTTC. Amino acid sequence: CASSVGTEPAYEQYF. Full variable domain (outside the CDR3, taken from reference TRBV9 and TRBJ2-7): DSGVTQTPKHLITATGQRVTLRCSPRSGDLSVYWYQQSLDQGLQFLIQYYNGEERAKGNILERFSAQQFPDLHSELNLSSLELGDSALYFCASSVGTEPAYEQYFGPGTRLTVT.

The chain uses TRBV20-1 and TRBJ2-1; D ambiguous. Trimming took off 0 bases at V and 0 bases at J, with 18 bases between the two ends. Germline V gives CDR1 DFQATT, CDR2 SNEGSKA (reference sequence). The CDR3 totals 18 residues. CDR3 bases: TGCAGTGCTAGAGATCCTCGAAACCCCACCTTCTCCTACAATGAGCAGTTCTTC. Its protein is CSARDPRNPTFSYNEQFF.

This clonotype was counted ten times or more. The genes are TRBV5-1 and TRBJ2-6; D gene unclear. Germline V CDR1 and CDR2: SGHRS, YFSETQ. Trimming stripped 2 bases from V and 2 bases from J, with 5 bases between. The CDR3 totals 14 residues. CDR3 DNA sequence: TGCGCCAGCAGCTTAGGTGCTGGGGCCAACGTCCTGACTTTC. Its translation is CASSLGAGANVLTF.

This clonotype appeared a few times. This sequence joins TRBV20-1 and TRBJ2-1; perhaps TRBD2 as D (5 bases). CDR3 length equals 12 residues. The V and J ends lost 1 base and 8 bases respectively, with 9 bases between them. Per germline, CDR1 DFQATT and CDR2 SNEGSKA (reference sequence). CDR3 DNA: TGCAGTGCTAGAGCGGACGGGGATGAGCAGTTCTTC. This sequence encodes CSARADGDEQFF.

This clonotype showed up just a few times. The rearrangement uses TRBV7-9 and TRBJ1-6, with D unclear. This CDR3 spans 12 amino acids. Germline V gene lookup returns CDR1 SEHNR and CDR2 FQNEAQ (reference sequence). The germline V and J ends were trimmed by 0 bases and 8 bases, with 2 bases remaining between them. CDR3 protein: CASSLADSPLHF. CDR3 in DNA: TGTGCCAGCAGCTTAGCGGATTCACCCCTCCACTTT.

The V and J genes are TRBV4-1 and TRBJ2-1, with D perhaps TRBD1 or TRBD2 (7 bases each). V lost 5 bases to trimming and J lost 8 bases, with 13 bases between them. The CDR3 covers 13 residues. Germline lookup yields CDR1 MGHRA and CDR2 YSYEKL. CDR3 in amino acids: CASSMTGRDEQFF. CDR3 coding DNA: TGCGCCAGCAGCATGACAGGGAGGGATGAGCAGTTCTTC.

The V and J genes are TRBV18 and TRBJ2-7; 9 bases are a match to TRBD1. The CDR3 covers 13 residues. Losses at the gene ends were 4 bases for V and 6 bases for J; bases not matched to a gene: 4. Germline lookup yields CDR1 KGHSH and CDR2 LQKENI. The chain's CDR3 is CASSLRDRAEQYF. In DNA, the CDR3 is TGTGCCAGCTCACTCCGGGACAGGGCCGAGCAGTACTTC.

This clonotype came up many times. The chain employs TRBV29-1 and TRBJ1-1; D is perhaps TRBD1 (6 bases). V lost 6 bases, J lost 6 bases, and 14 bases lay in between. Per germline, CDR1 SQVTM and CDR2 ANQGSEA. The CDR3 has 12 residues. For the CDR3, the DNA is TGCAGCGTCACAGCAGGGGCATCTGAAGCTTTCTTT. Translating it yields CSVTAGASEAFF. The full variable domain, rest sourced from reference TRBV29-1 and TRBJ1-1, is SAVISQKPSRDICQRGTSLTIQCQVDSQVTMMFWYRQQPGQSLTLIATANQGSEATYESGFVIDKFPISRPNLTFSTLTVSNMSPEDSSIYLCSVTAGASEAFFGQGTRLTVV.

This clonotype has a handful of counts. The V and J genes are TRBV5-1 and TRBJ1-1; unclear D gene. Trimming shortened V by 4 bases and J by 9 bases, and 16 bases separated the two germline ends. This CDR3 comprises 13 residues. CDR1 SGHRS and CDR2 YFSETQ come from the germline V gene. The DNA of the CDR3 is TGCGCCAGCAGCCCCGGACGAGGGCTTAAAGCTTTCTTT. Residues: CASSPGRGLKAFF. The whole variable domain, remainder taken from reference TRBV5-1 and TRBJ1-1, is KAGVTQTPRYLIKTRGQQVTLSCSPISGHRSVSWYQQTPGQGLQFLFEYFSETQRNKGNFPGRFSGRQFSNSRSEMNVSTLELGDSALYLCASSPGRGLKAFFGQGTRLTVV.

The rearrangement joins TRBV11-2 to TRBJ1-6; D is undetermined. Germline values: CDR1 SGHAT, CDR2 FQNNGV. The CDR3 runs to 14 residues. Trimming stripped 0 bases from V and 8 bases from J, with 8 bases between. The CDR3 sequence: CASSLDQSYSPLHF. The CDR3 DNA reads as TGTGCCAGCAGCTTAGACCAGTCATATTCACCCCTCCACTTT.

This clonotype was detected ten times or more. The chain employs TRBV15 and TRBJ2-1; 9 nucleotides line up with TRBD1. J was trimmed by 3 bases and V by 3 bases; bases with no gene match: 3. This CDR3 contains 15 residues. Germline V gene data show CDR1 as LNHNV and CDR2 as YYDKDF (reference sequence). The CDR3 reads CATSRKTGGYNEQFF. The CDR3 DNA reads TGTGCCACCAGCAGGAAGACAGGGGGCTACAATGAGCAGTTCTTC.

The J gene is TRBJ2-2, the V gene TRBV6-5, with 11 bases lining up with TRBD2. CDR1 and CDR2 (germline): MNHEY, SVGAGI. The CDR3 loop spans 17 amino acids. Germline trimming cut 4 bases from V and 1 base from J; bases unmatched to any gene: 5. The chain's CDR3 is CASSFRTSGRNTGELFF. CDR3 DNA: TGTGCCAGCAGTTTCCGGACTAGCGGGCGGAACACCGGGGAGCTGTTTTTT.

This clonotype was observed a handful of times. This chain connects TRBV6-1 to TRBJ2-3; tentative D call: TRBD1 (6 bases). The CDR3 sequence is 16 residues long. V dropped 6 bases and J dropped 1 base, with 17 bases sitting between them. The V gene's germline CDR1 is MNHNS and CDR2 SASEGT. CDR3 bases: TGTGCCAGCAGAGAGTACCGGGACACCCGCACAGATACGCAGTATTTT. This sequence encodes CASREYRDTRTDTQYF.

This clonotype showed up many times. This chain uses TRBV6-2 or TRBV6-3 with TRBJ2-3; D might be TRBD2 (6 bases). Trimming cost V 5 bases and J 2 bases, with 11 bases left between them. The CDR3 spans 14 residues. The germline V gene encodes CDR1 MNHEY and CDR2 SVGEGT. This CDR3 reads CASSPAGFTDTQYF. CDR3 bases: TGTGCCAGCAGTCCGGCGGGGTTCACAGATACGCAGTATTTT.

The table lists this clonotype with a few counts. The rearrangement joins TRBV6-2 or TRBV6-3 to TRBJ2-7; 9 positions agree with TRBD1. The CDR3 extends over 16 amino acids. J lost 5 bases, V lost 5 bases, and 13 bases had no gene match. CDR1 is MNHEY and CDR2 is SVGEGT in the germline V gene. The CDR3 nucleotides read TGTGCCAGCAGTATTCTTTACAGGGGGCGCAACCACGAGCAGTACTTC. This translates into CASSILYRGRNHEQYF.

This clonotype was observed at least ten times. This rearrangement joins TRBV12-3 or TRBV12-4 to TRBJ2-7, with 9 bases identical to TRBD2. The CDR3 is made up of 14 amino acids. After removal of 1 base from V and 6 bases from J, the junction contained 4 bases not matched to a gene. The CDR3 region has the DNA TGTGCCAGCAGTTTAGGAGCGGGAGGCGGCGAGCAGTACTTC. Its protein is CASSLGAGGGEQYF.

The chain has TRBV4-3 and TRBJ2-1, with 7 bases identical to TRBD2. Trimming cost V 0 bases and J 15 bases; bases outside gene matches: 8. Germline CDR1 and CDR2: LGHNA and YSLEER. CDR3 length: 13 amino acids. In nucleotides, the CDR3 is TGCGCCAGCAGCCAAGAAGGCACTAGCGTGCGGTTCTTC. Protein sequence: CASSQEGTSVRFF.

This clonotype was observed a few times. The J gene is TRBJ2-6, the V gene TRBV7-9; 7 bases are shared with TRBD2. The CDR3 totals 16 residues. Germline trimming cut 1 base from V and 2 bases from J; bases unmatched to any gene: 2. CDR1 and CDR2 from the germline V gene are SEHNR and FQNEAQ (reference sequence). CDR3 sequence: CASSLGREAGANVLTF. The CDR3 DNA reads TGTGCCAGCAGCTTAGGCCGGGAGGCTGGGGCCAACGTCCTGACTTTC.

The rearrangement joins TRBV6-6 to TRBJ2-7; D unclear. The CDR3 loop spans 13 amino acids. V was cut by 2 bases and J by 2 bases, with 7 bases left in between. From germline, CDR1 is MNHNY and CDR2 SVGAGI (reference sequence). The CDR3 is CASSYPPPYEQYF. The CDR3 DNA reads as TGTGCCAGCAGTTACCCTCCCCCCTACGAGCAGTACTTC.

This clonotype was observed a handful of times. The rearrangement uses TRBV4-1 and TRBJ2-2; D might be TRBD1 (5 bases). The CDR3 has 15 residues. The V gene's germline CDR1 is MGHRA and CDR2 YSYEKL. Deletions cut 2 bases from V and 0 bases from J, with 7 bases between. For the CDR3, the DNA is TGCGCCAGCAGCCAAAAGGGGTCGAACACCGGGGAGCTGTTTTTT. It translates to CASSQKGSNTGELFF.

The V and J genes are TRBV20-1 and TRBJ2-3; D is uncertain. V was cut by 5 bases and J by 0 bases, with 6 bases left in between. CDR3 size: 12 residues. Germline V lookup: CDR1 DFQATT, CDR2 SNEGSKA (reference sequence). The CDR3 here is CSAPGSTDTQYF. The CDR3 nucleotides read TGCAGTGCTCCAGGTAGCACAGATACGCAGTATTTT.

Only a few counts were recorded for this clonotype. The V gene is TRBV6-5, the J gene TRBJ1-1, with D perhaps TRBD1 (5 bases). The CDR3 loop spans 13 amino acids. The V end lost 0 bases, the J end lost 6 bases, and 8 bases lay between the germline ends. The germline gives CDR1 MNHEY, CDR2 SVGAGI. The CDR3 DNA is TGTGCCAGCAGTTACTCTTGGGGGGCTGAAGCTTTCTTT. Translated, it gives CASSYSWGAEAFF.

This clonotype was seen a few times. The CDR3 nucleotides are TGTGCCAGCAGTAGGGGGGGATCGCAAGAGACCCAGTACTTC. As protein: CASSRGGSQETQYF. The chain recombines TRBV6-1 with TRBJ2-5, with a possible D match to TRBD2 (7 bases). This CDR3 has 14 residues. Looked up from germline, CDR1 is MNHNS and CDR2 is SASEGT. The germline V and J ends were trimmed by 5 bases and 2 bases, with 12 bases remaining between them.